The clone carrying this TCR beta chain was seen a single time. Its antigen is not known. The table came from immunoSEQ multiplex PCR; TCRdb's copy has only in-frame clones and leaves some out. Here the sample spans over 700,000 clones, roughly two thirds being singletons. The data belong to a study of shared clonotypes between healthy human individuals. Turning to the study itself: Each donor's CD4 naive and CD4 memory cells filled three plates apiece, CD8 naive two, and CD8 memory one. Findings and limits, study-wide: Rarefaction curves obtained for sorted subsets showed sequencing incomplete despite large depth. The low donor count limited represented genetic and exposure-history diversity.

The CDR3 consists of 15 residues. Trimming removed 5 bases from V and 6 bases from J; junction bases left unmatched: 12. CDR1 SGHTA and CDR2 FQGNSA come from the germline V gene. The chain recombines TRBV7-2 with TRBJ1-2; 7 nucleotides agree with TRBD1. The specimen sequenced was memory CD4+ T cells sorted from blood. Sample subset: CD45RA-negative fraction. This TCR came from a woman in her twenties or thirties in good health. The CDR3 loop is CASSAWTGGVDGYTF. CDR3 DNA sequence: TGTGCCAGCAGCGCCTGGACAGGTGGTGTGGATGGCTACACCTTC.